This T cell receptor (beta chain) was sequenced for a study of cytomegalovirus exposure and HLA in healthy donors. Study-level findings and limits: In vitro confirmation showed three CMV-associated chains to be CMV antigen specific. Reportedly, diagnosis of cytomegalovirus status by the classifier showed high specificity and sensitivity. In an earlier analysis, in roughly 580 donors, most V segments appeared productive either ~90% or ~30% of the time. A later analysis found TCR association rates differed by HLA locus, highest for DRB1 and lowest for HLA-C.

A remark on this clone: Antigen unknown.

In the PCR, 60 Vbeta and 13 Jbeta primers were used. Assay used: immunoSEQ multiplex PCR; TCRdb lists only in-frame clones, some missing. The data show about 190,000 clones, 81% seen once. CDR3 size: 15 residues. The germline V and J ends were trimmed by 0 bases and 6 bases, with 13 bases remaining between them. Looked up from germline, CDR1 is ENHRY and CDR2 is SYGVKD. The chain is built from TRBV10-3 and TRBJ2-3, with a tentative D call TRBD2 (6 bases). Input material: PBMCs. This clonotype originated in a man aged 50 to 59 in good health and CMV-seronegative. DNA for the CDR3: TGTGCCATCAGTGAGTCGAGCGGAGGGAGGGATACGCAGTATTTT. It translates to CAISESSGGRDTQYF.